Below are 6 T cell receptor beta chains sequenced from a single sample in a study of blood T cell repertoires in COVID-19. Some clones are missing from TCRdb's copy, which holds only in-frame ones; the method was immunoSEQ multiplex PCR. The table lists 440,000 or so clones, approximately 91% of them singletons. The specimen sequenced was peripheral blood. The receptors come from a woman aged 40 to 49 with COVID-19, enrolled during active disease.

V gene TRBV27 combines with J gene TRBJ2-5; 12 bases match TRBD2. The J segment lost 2 bases and the V segment lost 5 bases, leaving 6 bases of the junction unmatched. In germline, CDR1 is MNHEY, CDR2 SMNVEV (reference sequence). The length of the CDR3 is 16 residues. In nucleotides, the CDR3 is TGTGCCAGCAGTGCCTCTAGCGGGAGGGGTCAAGAGACCCAGTACTTC. Protein sequence: CASSASSGRGQETQYF.

The gene calls are TRBV5-1 and TRBJ1-5; a possible D gene is TRBD1 (5 bases). V was trimmed by 4 bases and J by 3 bases, leaving 11 bases between them. The CDR3 runs to 14 residues. CDR1 and CDR2 (germline): SGHRS, YFSETQ. The CDR3 DNA is TGCGCCAGCAGCCCGGGAGGGGACAATCAGCCCCAGCATTTT. Amino acid sequence: CASSPGGDNQPQHF.

This chain links TRBV5-5 with TRBJ1-2; 7 bases agree with TRBD1. V lost 4 bases and J lost 4; bases outside the gene matches: 10. Looked up from germline, CDR1 is SGHKS and CDR2 is YYEKEE (reference sequence). This CDR3 spans 15 amino acids. The DNA of the CDR3 is TGTGCCAGCAGCGCCCCGGACAGGAGTGGCTATGGCTACACCTTC. The encoded protein is CASSAPDRSGYGYTF.

The J gene is TRBJ1-2, the V gene TRBV5-1, with D unclear. Per germline, CDR1 SGHRS and CDR2 YFSETQ. The V and J ends lost 4 bases and 5 bases respectively, with 12 bases between them. CDR3 length: 13 residues. The CDR3 DNA reads TGCGCCAGCAGCCCGGGAGGAGGGTATGGCTACACCTTC. Protein sequence: CASSPGGGYGYTF.

In nucleotides, the CDR3 is TGCGCCAGCAGCCTGCTGACAGGGGACACTGAAGCTTTCTTT. It is translated as CASSLLTGDTEAFF. V and J are TRBV5-1 and TRBJ1-1; the match to TRBD1 covers 8 bases. V was clipped by 4 bases and J by 3 bases; unmatched bases: 5. CDR1 is SGHRS, CDR2 YFSETQ, per germline. This CDR3 contains 14 residues.

The V gene is TRBV27, the J gene TRBJ1-2; 7 bases line up with TRBD1. V was clipped by 4 bases and J by 2 bases; unmatched bases: 1. Germline CDR1 is MNHEY and CDR2 is SMNVEV (reference sequence). This CDR3 is 13 amino acids long. The CDR3 region is CASSSGQNYGYTF. In nucleotides, the CDR3 is TGTGCCAGCAGTTCGGGACAGAACTATGGCTACACCTTC.